The present entry profiles one T cell receptor beta chain with its context. Its antigen remains unidentified. TCRB transcripts that were expressed got sequenced, as all of the isolated RNA had been reverse transcribed. The data were produced by immunoSEQ multiplex PCR, yet TCRdb's version contains in-frame clones alone and is incomplete. The data contain about 160,000 clones, around 9.7% of them singletons. This entry belongs to a study of beta chain features in type 1 diabetes. Study information: Healthy donors resembled patients in age, gender and cell yields.

The study's findings and limits: cDNA-based sequencing might over-represent cells highly expressing TCR. Type 1 diabetes patients had VDJ junctions that carried fewer insertions and more deletions. Shorter TCRB CDR3s, moderately but significantly so, were found in Type 1 diabetes patients in all four CD4+ subsets.

The CDR3 has 14 residues. Germline CDR1 SGHRS, CDR2 YFSETQ. V dropped 0 bases and J dropped 7; count of bases not matched to a gene: 6. This TCR was recovered from a young woman with type 1 diabetes. The chain carries TRBV5-1 and TRBJ2-5; TRBD2 agrees at 7 bases. Sequencing was carried out using central memory CD4+ T cells from blood. The CDR3 protein is CASSLESGAGTQYF. The CDR3 DNA reads TGCGCCAGCAGCTTGGAGAGCGGGGCGGGGACCCAGTACTTC.